The table lists the clone carrying this T cell receptor (beta chain) with a few counts. Using a J-beta primer mix together with a sample-barcoded 5' primer, a second PCR was run for roughly 7 to 11 cycles. One entry per CDR3 protein results from TCRdb running MiXCR on the 5' RACE reads. The sample carries under 800,000 distinct CDR3 sequences, around 20% recorded once. These data are taken from a study of blood T cells in healthy people across ages. The CDR3 totals 16 residues. Trimming took 0 bases from V and 1 from J; bases not matched to a gene: 1. From germline, CDR1 is SEHNR and CDR2 FQNEAQ (reference sequence).

The chain carries TRBV7-9 and TRBJ2-2; 8 positions agree with TRBD1. The TCR sequence derives from a man aged 65 to 79 in good health. The material sequenced was blood. The CDR3 is CASSLAGQGNTGELFF. In DNA, the CDR3 is TGTGCCAGCAGCTTAGCCGGACAGGGGAACACCGGGGAGCTGTTTTTT.